Sequencing of this T cell receptor beta chain was carried out in a study of cytomegalovirus exposure and HLA in healthy donors. Overall study findings and caveats: Confirmation in vitro established that three CMV-associated chains were specific for CMV antigens.

CDR3 length: 14 residues. Germline loops: CDR1 MDHEN, CDR2 SYDVKM. The V end lost 1 base, the J end lost 5 bases, and 11 bases lay between the germline ends. TCRdb's table, derived via immunoSEQ multiplex PCR, lists solely in-frame clones and lacks some. This sample has roughly 90,000 clones, with 85% found just once. A word on this clone: Its antigen is unknown.

The gene calls are TRBV28 and TRBJ1-1, with D possibly being TRBD1 (5 bases). Sequenced material: PBMCs. The sequence was obtained from a man younger than 35 in good health and CMV-seropositive. CDR3 sequence (DNA): TGTGCCAGCAGTTTATTAGGGGTTGGAACTGAAGCTTTCTTT. Amino acid sequence: CASSLLGVGTEAFF.